This T cell receptor beta chain was sequenced for a study of human T cells and chemical hapten exposure listed by TCRdb under 2021. Concerning the study at large: For sensitization, 2% DPC in acetone was applied to a 2 cm by 2 cm area of upper inner arm skin. Patients additionally received weekly therapeutic DPC doses to the scalp throughout the approximately 24-week study period. Patch testing was done on the upper back using Finn chambers containing 0.01% DPC, and results were scored after 6 days according to International Contact Dermatitis Research Group standards. Most of the patients in the cohort were female, and the cohort covered alopecia areata with under or over 50% scalp involvement, alopecia totalis and alopecia universalis. Libraries were combined into a pool for sequencing, and differences in TCR yield between samples came mainly from small differences in library volumes within the pool. In alopecia patients, the study followed how the peripheral blood TCR repertoire changed in vivo over primary and secondary sensitization to diphenylcyclopropenone (DPC), a hapten. Blood samples were taken from patients before sensitization (week 0) and then at 2, 6 and about 24 weeks after DPC sensitization. Blood for TCR sequencing was provided by twenty-nine alopecia patients at one to four time points (pre-sensitization, 2, 6 and 24 weeks). Study-level results and caveats: After repeated subsampling, changes were observed in the strength of the expansion versus patch-test correlation and in the threshold at which the correlation became significant. Because every patient had alopecia, a presumed autoimmune disease, the patients' immune response might differ from that of healthy individuals. Expanded TCRs formed significantly more large CDR3 similarity clusters than pre-sensitization or healthy control sets, consistent with antigen-driven responses. The number of PT1 expanded TCRs positively correlated with patch test score, significant at thresholds 8, 16 and 32 but not 4. The number of TCRs above 1 in 1000 frequency did not change with DPC sensitization; there was no evidence of global repertoire structure alterations.

The sample's time point label, decoded: patch test 2, 6 weeks after DPC sensitization. In the paper's terms, the treatment or condition label means: therapeutic diphenylcyclopropenone sensitization with weekly scalp DPC. At every patch-test visit, the blood draw took place before the patch test was put on. Patients were eligible if aged 18 to 70, diagnosed with alopecia and judged suitable for DPC therapy, and pregnant patients were excluded. Total RNA was extracted from unfractionated whole blood collected in Tempus Blood RNA tubes. Library creation used RACE. Sequencing took place on a NextSeq 500. During library preparation, unique molecular identifiers were attached to individual cDNA molecules so that TCRs could be counted quantitatively and reproducibly. Both TCR alpha and TCR beta chains were sequenced from each blood RNA sample. From the authors' description of their analysis: A median of approximately 100,000 TCRs per sample was observed, with a range of about 20,000 to 750,000. V, J and CDR3 annotation of the TCR reads was carried out using the Decombinator software suite. Every sample was subsampled to the same number of TCRs (28,000) for the PS versus PT1 abundance plots. TCRs were defined as expanded if absent before sensitization and observed at least eight times at the 2-week time point. The public reads were reprocessed in TCRdb via fastp at Q25 and MiXCR, keeping in-frame beta chains. Identical CDR3 proteins give one entry, which carries the most common genes and DNA. V and J calls and clone size were set by TCRdb, not the authors. Across this sample there are approximately 96,000 distinct CDR3 sequences, with around 9.3% seen only once. The ten top clones hold 2% to 2.5% of the sample.

V is shortened by 4 bases, J by 0 bases, and the region joining them spans 5 bases. Taken from cysteine to phenylalanine, the CDR3 has 13 residues. Only CDR3 DNA is held: 39 bases, read in frame from base 1. CDR1 is given as KGHDR and CDR2 as SFDVKD, both from the germline V gene. This clonotype was recorded a few times. Its recognized antigen is unknown. Base qualities were left out, and no much larger clone turns up one base away. The source was whole blood, collected in connection with sensitization to the hapten diphenylcyclopropenone (DPC). This clonotype was sampled from a woman in her thirties or forties with alopecia areata. Some clones in this sample may be carry-over from other donors' samples. This sequence uses TRBV24-1 and TRBJ1-1, with the D gene not clear enough to name. CDR3 protein: CATSDTMNTEAFF. In nucleotide form, the sequence is TGTGCCACCAGTGACACGATGAACACTGAAGCTTTCTTT.